This paragraph reports one T cell receptor beta chain. The germline gives CDR1 LGHNT, CDR2 FRNRAP. The ends lost 5 bases at V and 5 bases at J; junction bases unmatched: 10. The CDR3 has 16 residues. The sample belongs to a study of shared T cell receptors in the human thymus. Sequencing used immunoSEQ multiplex PCR; TCRdb keeps in-frame clones, though not all of them. The sample lists hundreds of thousands of clones; around nine tenths were seen once. The sample was also reused in another study, on human thymus T cells. That study reports: The thymus tissue came from resections taken during corrective heart surgery. As related research reported, thymic repertoires overlapped highly among unrelated individuals.

This chain uses TRBV12-5 with TRBJ2-7; 12 nucleotides match TRBD2. The specimen was thymocytes. This receptor was taken from a boy in the first two years of life with a congenital heart defect. CDR3 protein: CASGVTGTSGSHEQYF. The CDR3 coding sequence is TGTGCTAGTGGTGTCACCGGGACTAGCGGGTCCCACGAGCAGTACTTC.